A selection of T cell receptor beta chains follows, all from one sample in a study of blood T cell repertoires in COVID-19. TCRdb's copy holds only in-frame clones and misses some; the assay was immunoSEQ multiplex PCR. The sample has fewer than 45,000 clones; roughly 73% are singletons. Sample: peripheral blood. These receptors originate from a man aged 60 to 75 with acute or convalescent COVID-19. Both conserved end residues are part of each CDR3. The order of the fields is CDR3 DNA, CDR3 protein, CDR3 length, V gene, J gene, clone size, D gene. A D gene is named only where the DNA matches it firmly. A clone size is listed for some rows: how often the clone was seen (once, few, many), or a class if it is expanded.

DNA: TGCGCCAGCAGCTTGGGACAGGGGGTCCCCAGTCAGCCCCAGCATTTT; CDR3: CASSLGQGVPSQPQHF; length: 16; V: TRBV4-1; J: TRBJ1-5; size: -; D: TRBD1
DNA: TGTGCCAGCAGCGTAGTTGGAACAGGGGAGAACACTGAAGCTTTCTTT; CDR3: CASSVVGTGENTEAFF; length: 16; V: TRBV9; J: TRBJ1-1; size: -; D: TRBD1
DNA: TGTGCCATCAGTGAGTCAACCCTAGCGGGCCGGGTGATTTGGCAGTTCTTC; CDR3: CAISESTLAGRVIWQFF; length: 17; V: TRBV10-3; J: TRBJ2-1; size: -; D: TRBD2
DNA: TGTGCCAGCAGCTACGGCGGGGGGAGTCAGCCCCAGCATTTT; CDR3: CASSYGGGSQPQHF; length: 14; V: TRBV6-5; J: TRBJ1-5; size: -; D: -
DNA: TGTGCCAGCAGCGTAGGGGGGGAAGAGCAGTACTTC; CDR3: CASSVGGEEQYF; length: 12; V: TRBV9; J: TRBJ2-7; size: many; D: -
DNA: TGCAGCGCCGAAGTATGGGGCTTGAACACCGGGGAGCTGTTTTTT; CDR3: CSAEVWGLNTGELFF; length: 15; V: TRBV29-1; J: TRBJ2-2; size: -; D: -
DNA: TGTGCCAGCAGCTTGTCGGACTACACTGAAGCTTTCTTT; CDR3: CASSLSDYTEAFF; length: 13; V: TRBV5-5; J: TRBJ1-1; size: -; D: -
DNA: TGTGCCAGCAGCCTGAGGGGACTAGCGGGAGGGAATGAGCAGTTCTTC; CDR3: CASSLRGLAGGNEQFF; length: 16; V: TRBV3-1/TRBV3-2; J: TRBJ2-1; size: -; D: TRBD2
DNA: TGCAGTGCTAGTCATAGCGGTACGGACTACGAGCAGTACTTC; CDR3: CSASHSGTDYEQYF; length: 14; V: TRBV20-1; J: TRBJ2-7; size: -; D: -
DNA: TGTGCCAGCAGCCCCAGAAATGAGCAGTTCTTC; CDR3: CASSPRNEQFF; length: 11; V: TRBV7-9; J: TRBJ2-1; size: -; D: -
DNA: TGTGCCAGCAGCCGAGCGGATGAGCAGTTCTTC; CDR3: CASSRADEQFF; length: 11; V: TRBV9; J: TRBJ2-1; size: -; D: -
DNA: TGCGCCAGCAGCCAAGGCGGACTAGCGGGAGGGCGGCGGGAGACCCAGTACTTC; CDR3: CASSQGGLAGGRRETQYF; length: 18; V: TRBV4-1; J: TRBJ2-5; size: -; D: TRBD2
DNA: TGTGCCAGCAGGAAACAGGGATGGGACACCGGGGAGCTGTTTTTT; CDR3: CASRKQGWDTGELFF; length: 15; V: TRBV6-5; J: TRBJ2-2; size: -; D: -
DNA: TGCAGCGTTGAAGGTGGCAGAACTAGCGGGAGTGGTGGTGAGCAGTTCTTC; CDR3: CSVEGGRTSGSGGEQFF; length: 17; V: TRBV29-1; J: TRBJ2-1; size: -; D: TRBD2
DNA: TGCAGCGTTGAAGATTGGCAGGGCACAGATACGCAGTATTTT; CDR3: CSVEDWQGTDTQYF; length: 14; V: TRBV29-1; J: TRBJ2-3; size: -; D: -
DNA: TGTGCCAGCAGCCTAAGCGGGAGAGCCACCGGGGAGCTGTTTTTT; CDR3: CASSLSGRATGELFF; length: 15; V: TRBV5-8; J: TRBJ2-2; size: -; D: TRBD2
DNA: TGTGCCACCAGCCAATATACGGGAAACGGCCCGATCGAGCAGTACTTC; CDR3: CATSQYTGNGPIEQYF; length: 16; V: TRBV3-1/TRBV3-2; J: TRBJ2-7; size: -; D: -
DNA: TGTGCCAGCAGCCCCGGGCGGGTCGGGAACCAAGAGACCCAGTACTTC; CDR3: CASSPGRVGNQETQYF; length: 16; V: TRBV11-2; J: TRBJ2-5; size: -; D: -